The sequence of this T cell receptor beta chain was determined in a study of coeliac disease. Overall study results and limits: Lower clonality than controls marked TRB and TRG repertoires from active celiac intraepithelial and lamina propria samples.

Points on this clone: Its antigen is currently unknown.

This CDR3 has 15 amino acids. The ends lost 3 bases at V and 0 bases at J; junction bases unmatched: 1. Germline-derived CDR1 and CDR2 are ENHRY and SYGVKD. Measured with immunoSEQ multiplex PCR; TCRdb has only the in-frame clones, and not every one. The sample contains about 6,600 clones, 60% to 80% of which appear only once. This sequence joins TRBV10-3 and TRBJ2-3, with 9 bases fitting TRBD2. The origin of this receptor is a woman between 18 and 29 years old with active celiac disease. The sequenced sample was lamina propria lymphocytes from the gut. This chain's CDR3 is CAISDLAGSTDTQYF. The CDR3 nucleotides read TGTGCCATCAGTGACCTAGCGGGGAGCACAGATACGCAGTATTTT.